This T cell receptor (beta chain) emerged from a study of CD8 T cells in Susac syndrome. With random hexamers, 0.5 to 1 ug RNA was reverse transcribed. TCRdb re-derived calls from the immunoSEQ multiplex PCR reads in MiXCR, one entry per CDR3 protein. The top ten hold approximately 0.11% of the sample, which has about 300,000 distinct CDR3 sequences, 70% to 90% seen once. The CDR3 extends over 16 amino acids. V lost 2 bases to trimming and J lost 1 base, with 14 bases between them. Looked up from germline, CDR1 is LNHDA and CDR2 is SQIVND (reference sequence). The clonotype comes from a human donor with multiple sclerosis. The chain employs TRBV19 and TRBJ1-1; the D gene is possibly TRBD1 (5 bases). Material for sequencing was CD8+ T cells from PBMCs. The CDR3 loop reads CASSIRFGARNTEAFF. The CDR3, as DNA: TGTGCCAGTAGTATACGATTCGGGGCAAGGAACACTGAAGCTTTCTTT.